The 23 T cell receptor beta chains in this list originate from one sample, sequenced in a study of neoadjuvant anti-PD-1 for oral cavity cancer. As to time point: after neoadjuvant nivolumab, at surgical resection. Profiling relied on immunoSEQ multiplex PCR, and the TCRdb table lists in-frame clones only, not all of them. The sample has about 9,800 clones, roughly three fifths seen once; the top ten hold 4.5%. Here the sequenced sample was PBMCs, taken after nivolumab (anti-PD-1) treatment. These receptors all come from a person aged 35-80 years with oral cavity squamous cell carcinoma.

The chain is built from TRBV7-9 and TRBJ1-4, with unresolved D. Germline V gene sequence: CDR1 SEHNR, CDR2 FQNEAQ (reference sequence). The CDR3 spans 12 residues. V lost 3 bases to trimming and J lost 13 bases, with 12 bases between them. The CDR3 sequence is CASSFLSQVLFF. CDR3 DNA sequence: TGTGCCAGCAGCTTCCTTAGTCAAGTACTGTTTTTT.

This clone was picked up a small number of times. V and J are TRBV11-2 and TRBJ1-6; TRBD1 agrees at 7 bases. J lost 8 bases, V lost 3 bases, and 10 bases had no gene match. The CDR3 is 16 residues long. Germline assignment: CDR1 SGHAT and CDR2 FQNNGV. CDR3 amino acids: CASSFLQGSEDSPLHF. CDR3 DNA sequence: TGTGCCAGCAGCTTTTTACAGGGGTCGGAAGATTCACCCCTCCACTTT.

The genes are TRBV15 and TRBJ1-2; 9 positions agree with TRBD1. Trimming cost V 5 bases and J 3 bases; bases outside gene matches: 4. The CDR3 is 14 residues long. Germline-derived CDR1 and CDR2 are LNHNV and YYDKDF (reference sequence). CDR3 loop: CATSPGTGYYGYTF. CDR3 bases: TGTGCCACCAGCCCTGGGACAGGGTACTATGGCTACACCTTC.

This clone has just a few counts. The chain joins TRBV7-6 to TRBJ2-7; no firm D call. The CDR3 totals 13 residues. CDR1 is SGHVS and CDR2 is FNYEAQ in the germline V gene. V dropped 0 bases and J dropped 3 bases, with 6 bases sitting between them. CDR3 in DNA: TGTGCCAGCAGCTTAGCCGGAATCTACGAGCAGTACTTC. Its protein product is CASSLAGIYEQYF.

The rearrangement uses TRBV27 and TRBJ2-6; TRBD2 aligns across 8 bases. The V and J ends lost 1 base and 2 bases, in that order; junction bases with no gene match: 13. Germline V CDR1 and CDR2: MNHEY, SMNVEV (reference sequence). CDR3 length equals 20 residues. DNA of the CDR3: TGTGCCAGCAGTTTATTTTCTCGGCGGGGGGCTGCAACTGGGGCCAACGTCCTGACTTTC. Protein: CASSLFSRRGAATGANVLTF.

The V gene is TRBV11-2, the J gene TRBJ2-7; 7 bases map to TRBD2. V lost 8 bases, J lost 3 bases, and 10 bases stayed unmatched. Germline V CDR1 and CDR2: SGHAT, FQNNGV. This CDR3 is built from 14 residues. The CDR3 DNA reads as TGTGCCAGCTCCCCCGGGGGGTATAGCTACGAGCAGTACTTC. This codes for CASSPGGYSYEQYF.

This chain uses TRBV7-2 with TRBJ2-1, with D possibly matching TRBD1 (6 bases). This CDR3 has 19 amino acids. Deletions cut 0 bases from V and 7 bases from J, with 25 bases between. Germline V gene data show CDR1 as SGHTA and CDR2 as FQGNSA. CDR3 amino acids: CASSLARFLRQVGRNEQFF. DNA for the CDR3: TGTGCCAGCAGCTTAGCGAGGTTTCTTAGACAGGTCGGTAGGAATGAGCAGTTCTTC.

The CDR3 sequence: CASSDKGRVRGYTF. The CDR3, as DNA: TGTGCCAGCAGTGACAAAGGGAGGGTTAGAGGCTACACCTTC. This chain connects TRBV6-1 to TRBJ1-2; D call uncertain. V lost 3 bases to trimming and J lost 8 bases, with 16 bases between them. The CDR3 contains 14 residues. Germline V gives CDR1 MNHNS, CDR2 SASEGT.

The rearrangement uses TRBV19 and TRBJ2-5, with 9 bases lining up with TRBD2. This CDR3 is 14 amino acids long. Losses at the gene ends were 5 bases for V and 4 bases for J; bases not matched to a gene: 5. Germline values: CDR1 LNHDA, CDR2 SQIVND (reference sequence). The CDR3 protein is CASSVGLAGETQYF. CDR3 in DNA: TGTGCCAGTAGTGTGGGACTAGCTGGAGAGACCCAGTACTTC.

The genes are TRBV6-5 and TRBJ1-1; D unresolved. This CDR3 is 13 amino acids long. V shed 6 bases and J shed 3 bases, with 11 bases lying between them. Per the germline V gene, CDR1 is MNHEY and CDR2 is SVGAGI. CDR3 nucleotide sequence: TGTGCCAGCAGCTCCCTCTCGGACACTGAAGCTTTCTTT. This sequence encodes CASSSLSDTEAFF.

The J gene is TRBJ1-1, the V gene TRBV6-1, with D maybe TRBD1 (5 bases). Germline CDR1 and CDR2: MNHNS and SASEGT. This CDR3 is 16 amino acids long. Trimming shortened V by 4 bases and J by 1 base, and 16 bases separated the two germline ends. The CDR3 region has the DNA TGTGCCAGCAGTGTCCTCTCAGGGACTGAGAACACTGAAGCTTTCTTT. It yields the protein CASSVLSGTENTEAFF.

V and J are TRBV2 and TRBJ2-7, with D unresolved. Germline values: CDR1 SNHLY, CDR2 FYNNEI. Between the trimmed V and J ends, which lost 7 bases and 0 bases, there was a span of 10 bases. There are 13 residues in the CDR3. Written as DNA, the CDR3 is TGTGCCAGCAAACTCCTTAGCTCCTACGAGCAGTACTTC. As protein: CASKLLSSYEQYF.

The chain joins TRBV5-1 to TRBJ2-7; D call uncertain. The CDR3 covers 10 residues. V was trimmed by 8 bases and J by 4 bases, leaving 7 bases between them. Germline CDR1 is SGHRS and CDR2 is YFSETQ. The DNA of the CDR3 is TGCGCCAGGATCTATTACGAGCAGTACTTC. It is translated as CARIYYEQYF.

The chain recombines TRBV7-9 with TRBJ1-5; 8 nucleotides line up with TRBD1. V trimming: 6 bases; J trimming: 6 bases; junction bases outside the gene matches: 7. This CDR3 contains 14 residues. Per the germline V gene, CDR1 is SEHNR and CDR2 is FQNEAQ (reference sequence). The CDR3 loop reads CASSSGQAGQPQHF. For the CDR3, the DNA is TGTGCCAGCAGTTCGGGACAGGCAGGTCAGCCCCAGCATTTT.

The chain carries TRBV5-1 and TRBJ1-2; a weak D match, TRBD1 (5 bases). Germline CDR1 is SGHRS and CDR2 is YFSETQ. The V gene lost 4 bases and the J gene lost 4 bases, with 17 bases spanning the gap. The CDR3 is 15 amino acids. The CDR3 sequence is CASSEGTASVYGYTF. The CDR3 nucleotides are TGCGCCAGCAGCGAGGGGACGGCCTCTGTCTATGGCTACACCTTC.

J is TRBJ1-3 and V is TRBV30, with 8 bases identical to TRBD1. The CDR3 is 18 amino acids. V shed 2 bases, J shed 10 bases, and the junction held 22 bases outside the gene matches. The germline gives CDR1 GTSNPN, CDR2 SVGIG (reference sequence). The CDR3 DNA reads TGTGCCTGGAGTCGTTCCTCACTCACCGGGACAGGTCTATGGACCATATATTTT. Amino acid sequence: CAWSRSSLTGTGLWTIYF. Full variable domain (rest looked up from reference TRBV30 and TRBJ1-3): SQTIHQWPATLVQPVGSPLSLECTVEGTSNPNLYWYRQAAGRGLQLLFYSVGIGQISSEVPQNLSASRPQDRQFILSSKKLLLSDSGFYLCAWSRSSLTGTGLWTIYFGEGSWLTVV.

V and J are TRBV6-5 and TRBJ1-1, with D tentatively TRBD1 (6 bases). The length of the CDR3 is 12 residues. V was shortened by 0 bases and J by 10 bases, with 9 bases between the two germline ends. Per germline, CDR1 MNHEY and CDR2 SVGAGI. The CDR3 is CASSYSQGGAFF. The CDR3 bases are TGTGCCAGCAGTTACTCACAGGGTGGAGCTTTCTTT.

The CDR3 DNA is TGTGCCAGCAAGGAGGTCCAAGCTTTCTTT. It encodes CASKEVQAFF. This chain uses TRBV2 with TRBJ1-1; unclear D gene. CDR3 size: 10 residues. Germline CDR1 reads SNHLY; CDR2 reads FYNNEI. The V end lost 7 bases, the J end lost 9 bases, and 9 bases lay between the germline ends.

There are a few counts of this clone. The rearrangement uses TRBV10-1 and TRBJ2-2, with no clear D. The V end lost 8 bases, the J end lost 1 base, and 5 bases lay between the germline ends. CDR3 length equals 12 residues. Per germline, CDR1 WNHNN and CDR2 SYGVQD (reference sequence). The DNA for the CDR3 is TGCGCCAGCGCCCAGAACACCGGGGAGCTGTTTTTT. It translates to CASAQNTGELFF.

The V and J genes are TRBV6-5 and TRBJ1-6, with D possibly being TRBD1 (6 bases). Germline values: CDR1 MNHEY, CDR2 SVGAGI. The CDR3 has 14 residues. The ends were cut back, 5 bases at V and 5 bases at J, with 10 bases in the middle. CDR3 bases: TGTGCCAGCAGTCCCCCAGGGGATAATTCACCCCTCCACTTT. Its translation: CASSPPGDNSPLHF.

The V gene is TRBV9, the J gene TRBJ2-5; 12 nucleotides align to TRBD2. V was pared by 0 bases and J by 5 bases, with 5 bases of the junction left unmatched. The CDR3 covers 16 residues. Germline V gives CDR1 SGDLS, CDR2 YYNGEE. CDR3 protein: CASSVGLAGGRETQYF. For the CDR3, the DNA is TGTGCCAGCAGCGTAGGCCTAGCGGGGGGGCGGGAGACCCAGTACTTC.

This clone was counted a few times. This chain connects TRBV30 to TRBJ1-3; 7 nucleotides line up with TRBD1. The CDR3 extends over 20 amino acids. Germline V gives CDR1 GTSNPN, CDR2 SVGIG (reference sequence). The V segment lost 0 bases and the J segment 3 bases; nucleotides outside the gene matches: 20. DNA for the CDR3: TGTGCCTGGAGTGTAAAGATCAGGACAGGAGCCCGGCAATTTGGAAACACCATATATTTT. Protein sequence: CAWSVKIRTGARQFGNTIYF.

This chain uses TRBV7-8 with TRBJ1-2, with D uncertain. The CDR3 length is 15 residues. V was pared by 1 base and J by 5 bases, with 14 bases between. Germline V gene sequence: CDR1 SGHVS, CDR2 FQNEAQ. The CDR3 sequence: CASSLEGTGVYGYTF. CDR3 nucleotide sequence: TGTGCCAGCAGCTTAGAGGGTACGGGTGTATATGGCTACACCTTC.